These 20 T cell receptor beta chains came from one sample sequenced in a study of shared clonotypes between healthy human individuals. The repertoire was sequenced with immunoSEQ multiplex PCR; TCRdb's copy has only in-frame clones and lacks some. The sample holds hundreds of thousands of clones, around three quarters seen once. The sample consisted of PBMCs. These receptors all stem from a woman between 40 and 50 years old in good health. Some clones in this sample may be carry-over from other donors' samples.

This clone has only a few counts. The chain joins TRBV12-1 to TRBJ1-2; the tabulated D call, TRBD1, remains unverified against the DNA. TRBV12-1 constitutes a pseudogene. The CDR3 length is 16 residues. The CDR3 is CASSHPDSESNYGYTF. CDR3 nucleotide sequence: TGTGCCAGCAGCCATCCAGACAGCGAATCTAACTATGGCTACACCTTC.

The V gene is TRBV11-2, the J gene TRBJ2-3, with D hard to call. In germline, CDR1 is SGHAT, CDR2 FQNNGV. V was cut by 4 bases and J by 1 base, with 9 bases left in between. There are 14 residues in the CDR3. The CDR3 DNA follows: TGTGCCAGCAGCTCTCTGAGCGGCACAGATACGCAGTATTTT. Its translation is CASSSLSGTDTQYF.

This chain links TRBV4-3 with TRBJ1-4; a possible D gene is TRBD1 (5 bases). Deletions cut 0 bases from V and 8 bases from J, with 16 bases between. Germline CDR1 LGHNA, CDR2 YSLEER. The CDR3 is 16 residues long. The CDR3: CASSQDLNRKEEKLFF. The CDR3 nucleotides read TGCGCCAGCAGCCAAGATCTTAACAGGAAGGAGGAAAAACTGTTTTTT.

DNA for the CDR3: TGTGCCAGCCGGGACAGGGCTAATGAAGCTTTCTTT. The encoded protein is CASRDRANEAFF. The chain carries TRBV6-6 and TRBJ1-1, with 9 bases matching TRBD1. This CDR3 spans 12 amino acids. V trimming: 8 bases; J trimming: 7 bases; junction bases outside the gene matches: 5. The germline CDR1 and CDR2 sequences are MNHNY and SVGAGI (reference sequence).

V usage is TRBV5-1 and J usage is TRBJ2-1; TRBD1 agrees at 8 bases. V trimming: 0 bases; J trimming: 2 bases; junction bases outside the gene matches: 1. This CDR3 is 15 amino acids long. Germline assignment: CDR1 SGHRS and CDR2 YFSETQ. CDR3 in amino acids: CASSLGDRTYNEQFF. The CDR3 DNA is TGCGCCAGCAGCTTGGGGGACAGGACCTACAATGAGCAGTTCTTC.

V is TRBV11-1 and J is TRBJ2-1; D ambiguous. The length of the CDR3 is 13 residues. With 4 bases removed from V and 5 bases from J, the gap between germline ends came to 9 bases. The germline CDR1 and CDR2 sequences are SGHAT and FQDESV (reference sequence). DNA of the CDR3: TGTGCCAGCAGCTCAGTGGTCCACAATGAGCAGTTCTTC. It encodes CASSSVVHNEQFF.

On this clone itself: A much larger clonotype is one base distant, so this may be a read error. Other DNA sequences in the same sample also yield this CDR3. V usage is TRBV6-4 and J usage is TRBJ2-1; the match to TRBD2 covers 10 bases. The CDR3 runs 15 residues. CDR1 and CDR2 (germline): MRHNA, SNTAGT. V lost 6 bases and J lost 4; bases outside the gene matches: 6. The CDR3: CASSPGTSEYNEQFF. The CDR3 nucleotides read TGTGCCAGCAGCCCCGGGACTAGCGAATACAATGAGCAGTTCTTC.

Details on this clone: Other DNA variants within this sample encode the same CDR3. This chain joins TRBV10-3 and TRBJ2-1, with 13 bases that match TRBD2. Unmatched junction bases numbered 5, after V lost 2 bases and J lost 10 bases. The CDR3 is 15 residues long. Germline CDR1 is ENHRY and CDR2 is SYGVKD. The CDR3 is CAISEGLAGVGEQFF. In DNA form, the CDR3 reads TGTGCCATCAGTGAGGGACTAGCGGGAGTGGGGGAGCAGTTCTTC.

The chain couples TRBV19 to TRBJ2-7; D is possibly TRBD1 (6 bases). V dropped 1 base and J dropped 0 bases, with 19 bases sitting between them. CDR3 length: 18 residues. CDR1 LNHDA and CDR2 SQIVND come from the germline V gene (reference sequence). This CDR3 is CASSIAPLGAYSSYEQYF. CDR3 nucleotide sequence: TGTGCCAGTAGTATAGCACCTTTGGGGGCGTATAGCTCCTACGAGCAGTACTTC.

V usage is TRBV19 and J usage is TRBJ2-1, with D unresolved. Germline V CDR1 and CDR2: LNHDA, SQIVND (reference sequence). The CDR3 is made up of 13 amino acids. Trimming took 1 base from V and 6 from J, leaving 7 bases between them. CDR3 in amino acids: CASSIGRGNEQFF. The CDR3 DNA follows: TGTGCCAGTAGTATAGGACGAGGCAATGAGCAGTTCTTC.

The J gene is TRBJ2-1, the V gene TRBV21-1; the table gives TRBD2 as D, unverified against the DNA. TRBV21-1 is reported as a pseudogene. The CDR3 runs to 14 residues. CDR3 coding DNA: TGTGCCAGCAGCAGGGGACTAGCGAGAAATGAGCAGTTCTTC. Translation: CASSRGLARNEQFF.

The V call is TRBV6-5, the J call TRBJ2-1, with 7 bases matching TRBD2. The junction had 16 bases not matched to a gene; V was cut back by 8 bases and J by 9 bases. The CDR3 sequence is 15 residues long. CDR1 and CDR2 from the germline V gene are MNHEY and SVGAGI. The CDR3 coding sequence is TGTGCCAGCTCGACGCTGGTGGGACTAAGTGGTGAGCAGTTCTTC. Translated, it gives CASSTLVGLSGEQFF.

The V call is TRBV6-5, the J call TRBJ2-7; 12 nucleotides line up with TRBD2. Germline CDR1 and CDR2: MNHEY and SVGAGI. The CDR3 extends over 15 amino acids. The ends lost 7 bases at V and 2 bases at J; junction bases unmatched: 6. CDR3: CASMRTSGTAYEQYF. CDR3 sequence (DNA): TGTGCCAGCATGAGGACTAGCGGGACCGCCTACGAGCAGTACTTC.

With regard to this clone: Since a far larger clone is one base different, this is likely a read error. Likely a read error: the CDR3 ends without its conserved phenylalanine or tryptophan. The V gene is TRBV4-3, the J gene TRBJ1-1, with D possibly matching TRBD1 (6 bases). The germline gives CDR1 LGHNA, CDR2 YSLEER. The CDR3 totals 15 residues. V was trimmed by 1 base and J by 1 base, leaving 10 bases between them. Written as DNA, the CDR3 is TGCGCCAGCAGCCAAGGGAGACAGGAGAACACTGAAGCTTTCATT. It specifies CASSQGRQENTEAFI.

The chain couples TRBV7-3 to TRBJ2-7, with D tentatively TRBD1 or TRBD2 (6 bases each). This CDR3 comprises 16 residues. The germline gives CDR1 SGHTA, CDR2 FQGTGA. The germline V and J ends were trimmed by 5 bases and 3 bases, with 20 bases remaining between them. CDR3 coding DNA: TGTGCCAGCAGCCTATATCCCGGGGGCACCCTCTACGAGCAGTACTTC. The encoded protein is CASSLYPGGTLYEQYF.

The chain is built from TRBV18 and TRBJ2-7; 7 positions agree with TRBD1. The germline gives CDR1 KGHSH, CDR2 LQKENI. The CDR3 covers 13 residues. The J segment lost 2 bases and the V segment lost 4 bases, leaving 2 bases of the junction unmatched. DNA for the CDR3: TGTGCCAGCTCACTAACAGGGGCCTACGAGCAGTACTTC. It is translated as CASSLTGAYEQYF.

On this clone: The same CDR3 also results from other DNA sequences found in this sample. V usage is TRBV29-1 and J usage is TRBJ1-1; possible D gene TRBD1, 6 bases. Trimming pared 4 bases from V and 1 base from J, leaving 7 bases between. CDR3 length equals 12 residues. Germline CDR1 and CDR2: SQVTM and ANQGSEA. Here the CDR3 reads CSVGGGNTEAFF. CDR3 sequence (DNA): TGCAGCGTTGGAGGGGGGAACACTGAAGCTTTCTTT.

Only one count was recorded for this clone. The chain links TRBV7-8 to TRBJ1-2; no reliable D call. This CDR3 region has 13 residues. The V end lost 3 bases, the J end lost 6 bases, and 11 bases lay between the germline ends. Germline values: CDR1 SGHVS, CDR2 FQNEAQ. This CDR3 is CASSFLERNGYTF. The CDR3 DNA follows: TGTGCCAGCAGCTTTTTGGAGCGAAATGGCTACACCTTC.

This chain connects TRBV18 to TRBJ2-7; D is possibly TRBD2 (6 bases). Germline assignment: CDR1 KGHSH and CDR2 LQKENI. This CDR3 has 14 residues. The V end was cut by 8 bases, the J end by 3 bases, with 17 bases between. The CDR3 region has the DNA TGTGCCAGCCATCATCCGGGAGTAGTCTACGAGCAGTACTTC. Residues: CASHHPGVVYEQYF.

The chain recombines TRBV21-1 with TRBJ2-1. TRBV21-1 is a listed pseudogene. The CDR3 runs 13 residues. CDR3 loop: CASSIDHSHEQFF. CDR3 nucleotide sequence: TGTGCCAGCAGCATAGACCACTCCCATGAGCAGTTCTTC.